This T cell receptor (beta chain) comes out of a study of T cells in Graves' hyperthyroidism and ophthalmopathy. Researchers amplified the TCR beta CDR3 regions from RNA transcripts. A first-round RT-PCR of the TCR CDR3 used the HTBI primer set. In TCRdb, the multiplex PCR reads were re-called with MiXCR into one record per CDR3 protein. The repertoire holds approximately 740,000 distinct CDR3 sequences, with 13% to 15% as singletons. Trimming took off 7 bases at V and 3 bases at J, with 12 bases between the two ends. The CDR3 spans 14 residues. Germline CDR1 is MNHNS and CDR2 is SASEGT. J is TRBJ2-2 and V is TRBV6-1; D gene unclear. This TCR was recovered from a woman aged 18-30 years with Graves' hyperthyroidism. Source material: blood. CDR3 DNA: TGTGCCAGCAACGAAGAAATTTACACCGGGGAGCTGTTTTTT. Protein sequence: CASNEEIYTGELFF.